This TCR beta chain is drawn from a study of regulatory T cells in long-lasting Graves disease (dated by TCRdb to the early 2020s). With respect to the entire study: Patients with newly diagnosed Graves' disease had been on antithyroid drugs for under 3 months. This study used TCR sequencing and RNA sequencing of peripheral blood to compare persistent Graves' disease patients against newly diagnosed Graves' disease patients. The study was conducted in China and was registered as a clinical trial. TCR sequencing covered some 13 persistent and approximately 20 newly diagnosed Graves' disease patients, some 33 samples in total.

This clonotype was observed at least ten times. Its antigen remains undetermined. The sample holds no much larger clone one base away, and base qualities are not on file. Libraries came from multiplex PCR. TCRdb lists the instrument as Illumina HiSeq 4000. To build TCR beta libraries, CDR3 regions were amplified by Arm-PCR using iRepertoire HTBI primers. Before sequencing, the PCR products went through gel purification. Per the original workflow: A total of 60 to 80 TRBV and more than twelve TRBJ segments were identified across samples and were used for gene usage analysis of CDR3 amino acid clonotypes. Filtered high-quality paired reads were merged into contigs using COPE and FqMerger. BLAST was used to align contigs to IMGT TRBV, TRBD and TRBJ reference genes, and CDR3 was defined according to IMGT. Any clonotype with a frequency above 0.1% was classified as a highly expanded clone. Shannon entropy was used to measure repertoire diversity, and the Gini coefficient was used to measure V-J evenness. A clonotype found in more than one individual was treated as public. TCRdb reworked the public reads: Q25 trimming with fastp, MiXCR clone assembly, productive beta chains retained. Every CDR3 protein is listed once, alongside the most common genes and DNA of its rows. These V and J calls originate from TCRdb's pipeline instead of the authors' own analysis. This sample lists about 350,000 distinct CDR3 sequences; about 16% were detected once. Together, the top ten hold around 20% of the sample.

Study-level results and caveats: The small sample size was acknowledged by the authors as a limitation that may reduce accuracy. Only peripheral blood was studied, because thyroid tissue, the primary lesion, was inaccessible. Only the TCR beta chain was sequenced and analyzed. Lower TCR Shannon entropy and fewer highly expanded clones were observed in persistent Graves' disease patients than in newly diagnosed patients, which suggested clonal expansion. Persistent patients shared more public clonotypes among themselves (around 2,800) than newly diagnosed patients did (about 1,000).

The time point label for this specimen denotes: newly diagnosed GD, antithyroid drugs for less than 3 months. RNA was extracted from PBMCs in TRIzol for both TCR sequencing and RNA sequencing. The diagnosis of Graves' disease followed American Thyroid Association guidelines. Recruitment of patients was carried out at an endocrinology department in Xi'an, China. Each patient gave approximately 8.8 milliliters of peripheral blood, collected in an EDTA anticoagulant tube. Ficoll Paque Plus density gradient separation was used to isolate PBMCs, and no additional T cell sorting was done. An Agilent 2100 Bioanalyzer and agarose gel were used to check RNA quality, while a NanoDrop 2000 measured RNA concentration. The sample was also linked to a second study, of T cells in Graves' hyperthyroidism and ophthalmopathy. From that second study: Graves' hyperthyroidism was defined as stable when no progression to ophthalmopathy occurred over 18 months of follow-up. Hyperthyroidism patients were newly diagnosed, had a disease duration of under 2 months, and were aged 18 to 65 years. Exclusion was applied to patients with uncontrolled infections, other autoimmune diseases, pregnancy or lactation. Diagnoses relied on clinical symptoms, serum thyroxine and TRAb, thyroid ultrasound and orbital computed tomography. The TCR CDR3 was subjected to a first round of RT-PCR using the HTBI primer set and the Qiagen OneStep RT-PCR kit. Most expanded thyroid clonotypes (frequency above 0.001) were also detected in blood, a finding suggesting that blood repertoires may reflect thyroid immune responses. A model built on a 13 V-J signature distinguished ophthalmopathy from stable hyperthyroidism, reaching over 85% sensitivity and around 81% specificity in cross-validation and 80%/75% in testing. In validation, the model predicted progression to ophthalmopathy with approximately 69% sensitivity and approximately 74% specificity, a median of approximately 6.5 months before onset. To identify TCR V-J signatures that set the groups apart, the researchers used a discovery cohort of 100 or so patients, made up of 43 with Graves' ophthalmopathy and 57 with stable Graves' hyperthyroidism. Prospective prediction of ophthalmopathy was tested in an independent validation cohort of fewer than 20 hyperthyroidism patients and 15 to 17 patients who later progressed to ophthalmopathy. The roughly 90 discovery patients were divided at random into training and test sets in a 7:3 ratio. In more than 5 Graves' hyperthyroidism patients, the study also compared T-cell repertoires from thyroid tissue with T-cell repertoires from blood. Once sampling was done, hyperthyroidism patients were given methimazole at a starting dose of 30 mg daily, whereas ophthalmopathy patients were given high-dose intravenous methylprednisolone. The libraries were constructed in a second round of multiplex PCR and then size-selected and purified. Libraries were sequenced paired-end with 100 bp reads on an Illumina HiSeq2000. Raw data were processed with SOAPnuke, discarding reads with adapters, uncalled bases, mean Phred below 15, or no exact constant-primer or identifier match. High-quality paired reads were merged using COPE v1.2.5, and each unique nucleotide sequence was defined as a clonotype. MiTCR v1.1 was used to align clonotypes to the IMGT TRBV, TRBD and TRBJ reference segments. The analysis was restricted to V-J combinations with a frequency above 0.0001, which together covered just over 98% of the repertoires. The TCS score was defined as the ratio of F50 (clonal expansion) to E x V (chaos), calculated using BLOSUM62-based TCRdist between CDR3 peptides within each V-J. Welch's t-statistics and random forest reduced around 520 V-J features to roughly 13, which were used in a naive Bayes classifier (R e1071). No statistical method was used to fix the sample size in advance, and group allocation was not hidden from the investigators. TCR Vbeta CDR3 sequencing of 130 to 150 peripheral blood samples (around 45 ophthalmopathy, 75 hyperthyroidism and approximately 17 progressor patients) is reported in the paper.

The sequence was collected from a woman in her late teens or twenties with Graves disease. Donor details come from another sample of the same person, matched by shared clones. The starting material was peripheral blood mononuclear cells (PBMCs), obtained at new diagnosis, from a patient treated with antithyroid drugs.

The nucleotide sequence is TGTGCCTGGAGCCGCAGGACTAGCGGGGTATGGGAGACCCAGTACTTC. This translates into CAWSRRTSGVWETQYF. The sequence joins TRBV30 to TRBJ2-5; TRBD2 lines up with 12 middle nucleotides. The CDR3 contains 16 residues, cysteine and phenylalanine counted. Of all the DNA, just the CDR3 is kept, 48 bases in frame from base 1. The germline V gene (reference sequence) supplies CDR1 GTSNPN and CDR2 SVGIG. V is pruned by 3 bases and J by 5 bases, leaving 10 bases of the junction without a gene match.